A few counts support the clone carrying this TCR beta chain. The sample comes from a study of T cell changes during pregnancy in multiple sclerosis. The table came from immunoSEQ multiplex PCR; TCRdb's copy has only in-frame clones and leaves some out. The repertoire holds around 100,000 clones, with about 92% as singletons. Germline assignment: CDR1 SGHTA and CDR2 FQGNSA. Unmatched junction bases numbered 4, after V lost 6 bases and J lost 3 bases. The CDR3 loop spans 15 amino acids. The origin of this receptor is a female donor with multiple sclerosis, enrolled in a pregnancy study. The source material was peripheral blood, sampled after pregnancy. The gene calls are TRBV7-2 and TRBJ2-1; 11 bases match TRBD2. CDR3 nucleotides: TGTGCCAGCAGGCCGACTAGCGGGGACTACAATGAGCAGTTCTTC. The encoded protein is CASRPTSGDYNEQFF.